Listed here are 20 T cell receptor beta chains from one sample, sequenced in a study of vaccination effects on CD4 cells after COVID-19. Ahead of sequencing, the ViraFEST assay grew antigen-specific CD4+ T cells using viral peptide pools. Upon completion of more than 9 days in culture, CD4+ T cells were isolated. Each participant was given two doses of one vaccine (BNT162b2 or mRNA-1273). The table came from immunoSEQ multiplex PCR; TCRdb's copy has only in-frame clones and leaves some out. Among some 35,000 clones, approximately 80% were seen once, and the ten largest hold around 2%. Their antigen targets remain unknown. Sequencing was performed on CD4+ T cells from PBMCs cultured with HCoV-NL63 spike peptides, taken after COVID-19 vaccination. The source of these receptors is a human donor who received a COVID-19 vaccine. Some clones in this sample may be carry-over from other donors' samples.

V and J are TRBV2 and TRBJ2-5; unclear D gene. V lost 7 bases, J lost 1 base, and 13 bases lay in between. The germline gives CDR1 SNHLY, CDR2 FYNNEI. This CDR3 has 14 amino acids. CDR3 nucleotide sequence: TGTGCCAGCAACCGACGACGGAGCCAAGAGACCCAGTACTTC. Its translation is CASNRRRSQETQYF.

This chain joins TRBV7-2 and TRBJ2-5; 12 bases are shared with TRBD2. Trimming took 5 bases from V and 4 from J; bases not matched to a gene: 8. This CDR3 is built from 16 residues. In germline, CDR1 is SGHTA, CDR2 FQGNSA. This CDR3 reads CASSIRLAGVTETQYF. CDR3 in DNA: TGTGCCAGCAGCATAAGACTAGCGGGGGTCACAGAGACCCAGTACTTC.

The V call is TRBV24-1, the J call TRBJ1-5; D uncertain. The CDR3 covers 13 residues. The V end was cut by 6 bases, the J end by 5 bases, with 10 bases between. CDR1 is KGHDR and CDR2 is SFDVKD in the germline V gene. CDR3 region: CATSFRTDQPQHF. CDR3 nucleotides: TGTGCCACCAGTTTCAGGACGGATCAGCCCCAGCATTTT.

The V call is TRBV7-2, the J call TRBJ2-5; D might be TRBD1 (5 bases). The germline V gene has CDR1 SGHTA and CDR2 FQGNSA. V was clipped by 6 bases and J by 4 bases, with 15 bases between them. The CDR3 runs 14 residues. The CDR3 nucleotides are TGTGCCAGCAGTAGAGACCGGACAATAGAGACCCAGTACTTC. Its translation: CASSRDRTIETQYF.

The chain's CDR3 is CASSKKGTSYNEQFF. Written as DNA, the CDR3 is TGTGCCAGTAGTAAGAAGGGCACGTCCTACAATGAGCAGTTCTTC. The chain uses TRBV19 and TRBJ2-1; D is undetermined. Germline lookup yields CDR1 LNHDA and CDR2 SQIVND (reference sequence). The CDR3 spans 15 residues. Trimming removed 4 bases from V and 1 base from J, with 11 bases in between.

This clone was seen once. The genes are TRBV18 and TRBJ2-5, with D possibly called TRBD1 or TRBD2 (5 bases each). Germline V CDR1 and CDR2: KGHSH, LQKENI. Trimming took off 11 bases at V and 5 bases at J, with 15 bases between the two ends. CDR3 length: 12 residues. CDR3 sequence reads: CAGSSGAETQYF. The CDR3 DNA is TGTGCCGGGTCATCCGGGGCCGAGACCCAGTACTTC.

CDR3 sequence (DNA): TGCGCCAGCAGCCATTCTACAGGTAGCTTCTCTGGAAACACCATATATTTT. Its protein product is CASSHSTGSFSGNTIYF. The J gene is TRBJ1-3, the V gene TRBV4-1; tentative D call: TRBD1 (5 bases). Germline loops: CDR1 MGHRA, CDR2 YSYEKL. V was clipped by 3 bases and J by 0 bases, with 15 bases between them. The CDR3 covers 17 residues.

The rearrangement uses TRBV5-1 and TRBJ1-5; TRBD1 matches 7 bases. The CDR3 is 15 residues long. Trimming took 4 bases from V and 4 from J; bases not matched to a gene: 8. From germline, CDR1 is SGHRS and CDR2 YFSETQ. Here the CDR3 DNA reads TGCGCCAGCAGCATCACAGGGGACGGGAATCAGCCCCAGCATTTT. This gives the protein CASSITGDGNQPQHF.

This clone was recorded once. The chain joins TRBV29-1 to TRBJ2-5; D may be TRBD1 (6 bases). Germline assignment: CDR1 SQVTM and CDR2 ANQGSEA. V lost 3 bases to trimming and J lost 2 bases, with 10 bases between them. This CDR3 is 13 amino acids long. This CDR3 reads CSVDRDTQETQYF. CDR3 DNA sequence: TGCAGCGTTGATAGGGACACGCAAGAGACCCAGTACTTC.

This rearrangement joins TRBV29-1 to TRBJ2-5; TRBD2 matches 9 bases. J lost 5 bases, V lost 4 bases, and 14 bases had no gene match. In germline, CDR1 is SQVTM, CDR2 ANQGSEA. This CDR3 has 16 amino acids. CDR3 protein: CSVAGASGDLRETQYF. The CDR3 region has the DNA TGCAGCGTTGCGGGGGCTAGCGGGGACCTTCGGGAGACCCAGTACTTC.

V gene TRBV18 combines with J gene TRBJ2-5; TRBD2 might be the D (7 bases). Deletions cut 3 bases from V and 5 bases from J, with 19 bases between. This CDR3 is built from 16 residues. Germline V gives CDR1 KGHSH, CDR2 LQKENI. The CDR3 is CASSPGGRSSVETQYF. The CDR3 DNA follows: TGTGCCAGCTCACCGGGGGGGCGGTCGTCGGTGGAGACCCAGTACTTC.

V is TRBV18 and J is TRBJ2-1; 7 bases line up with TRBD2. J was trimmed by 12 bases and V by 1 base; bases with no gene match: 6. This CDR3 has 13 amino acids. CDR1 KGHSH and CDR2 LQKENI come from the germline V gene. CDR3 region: CASSPLEGRGQFF. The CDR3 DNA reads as TGTGCCAGCTCACCACTGGAAGGGAGGGGGCAGTTCTTC. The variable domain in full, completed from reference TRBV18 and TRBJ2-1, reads NAGVMQNPRHLVRRRGQEARLRCSPMKGHSHVYWYRQLPEEGLKFMVYLQKENIIDESGMPKERFSAEFPKEGPSILRIQQVVRGDSAAYFCASSPLEGRGQFFGPGTRLTVL.

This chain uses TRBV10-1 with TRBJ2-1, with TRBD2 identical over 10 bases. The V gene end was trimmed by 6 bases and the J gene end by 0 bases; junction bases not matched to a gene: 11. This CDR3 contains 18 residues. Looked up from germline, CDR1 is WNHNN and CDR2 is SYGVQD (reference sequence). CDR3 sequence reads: CASSPGASGGLSYNEQFF. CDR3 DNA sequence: TGCGCCAGCAGCCCTGGGGCTAGCGGGGGCCTCTCCTACAATGAGCAGTTCTTC.

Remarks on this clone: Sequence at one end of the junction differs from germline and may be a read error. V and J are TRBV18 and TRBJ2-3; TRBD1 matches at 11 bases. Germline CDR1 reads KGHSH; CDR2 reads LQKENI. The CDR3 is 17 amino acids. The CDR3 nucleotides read TGTGCCAGCTCGCCACCGGGACAGGGGGGTGGCACAGATACGCAGTATTTT. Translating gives CASSPPGQGGGTDTQYF.

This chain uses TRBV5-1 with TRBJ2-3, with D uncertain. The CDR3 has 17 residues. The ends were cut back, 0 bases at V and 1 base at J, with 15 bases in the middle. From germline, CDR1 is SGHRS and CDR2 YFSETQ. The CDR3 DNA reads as TGCGCCAGCAGCTTGGGCAGGTTTACAGATGGCACAGATACGCAGTATTTT. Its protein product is CASSLGRFTDGTDTQYF.

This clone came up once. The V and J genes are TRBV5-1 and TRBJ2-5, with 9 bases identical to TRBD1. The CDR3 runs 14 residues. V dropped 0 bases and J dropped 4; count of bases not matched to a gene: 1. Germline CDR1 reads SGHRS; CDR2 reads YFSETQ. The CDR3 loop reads CASSLGQGVETQYF. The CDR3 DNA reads TGCGCCAGCAGCTTGGGACAGGGGGTAGAGACCCAGTACTTC.

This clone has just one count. CDR3 nucleotide sequence: TGTGCCAGCAGCCGGGACGGGTTCTATGGCTACACCTTC. It yields the protein CASSRDGFYGYTF. The chain links TRBV3-1 (or the pseudogene TRBV3-2) to TRBJ1-2; D possibly corresponds to TRBD1 (5 bases). Trimming shortened V by 4 bases and J by 4 bases, and 10 bases separated the two germline ends. This CDR3 spans 13 amino acids. Germline V gene lookup returns CDR1 LGHDT and CDR2 YNNKEL (reference sequence).

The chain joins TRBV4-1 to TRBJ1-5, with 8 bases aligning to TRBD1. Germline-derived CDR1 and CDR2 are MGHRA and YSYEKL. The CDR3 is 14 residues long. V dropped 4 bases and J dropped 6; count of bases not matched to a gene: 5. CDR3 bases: TGCGCCAGCAGCCTTACCGGGACAGGTCAGCCCCAGCATTTT. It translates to CASSLTGTGQPQHF.

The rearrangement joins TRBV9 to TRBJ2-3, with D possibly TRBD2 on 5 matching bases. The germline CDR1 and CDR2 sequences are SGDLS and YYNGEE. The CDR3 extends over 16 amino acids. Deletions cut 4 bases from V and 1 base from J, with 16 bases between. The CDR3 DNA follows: TGTGCCAGCAGCCCCCACGGGAATCAGGGCACAGATACGCAGTATTTT. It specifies CASSPHGNQGTDTQYF.

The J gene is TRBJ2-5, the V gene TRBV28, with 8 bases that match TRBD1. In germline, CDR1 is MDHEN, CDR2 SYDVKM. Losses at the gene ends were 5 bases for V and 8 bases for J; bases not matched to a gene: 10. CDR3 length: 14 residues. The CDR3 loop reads CASSATGGILTQYF. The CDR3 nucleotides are TGTGCCAGCAGTGCTACAGGGGGTATCCTTACCCAGTACTTC.